The rows below give T cell receptor beta chains drawn from one sample of a study of shared clonotypes between healthy human individuals. Only in-frame clones appear in the TCRdb table, and some are missing; sequencing was by immunoSEQ multiplex PCR. The sample includes 2 million to 2.5 million clones, 92% of them seen just once. The sample taken for sequencing was naive CD4+ T cells from PBMCs. The receptors were sampled from a man aged 18 to 29 in good health. Some clones in this sample may be carry-over from other donors' samples. Both conserved end residues are part of each CDR3. The D gene is left open where the match is weak. Rows may omit the clone size; those that give it use once, few, many or a size class.

abundance	j_gene	d_gene	v_gene	CDR3nt	CDR3aa
NA	TRBJ2-5	TRBD2	TRBV2	TGTGCCAGCAGTGTACTAGCGACTCAAGAGACCCAGTACTTC	CASSVLATQETQYF
NA	TRBJ1-2	NA	TRBV28	TGTGCCAGCAGTATTGACCTCAATGCTAACTATGGCTACACCTTC	CASSIDLNANYGYTF
NA	TRBJ1-2	NA	TRBV28	TGTGCCAGCACCATCGGGGAGGGCTATGGCTACACCTTC	CASTIGEGYGYTF
NA	TRBJ2-7	NA	TRBV7-9	TGTGCCAGCAGCCCCCAGTTGGGGAAGCAGTACTTC	CASSPQLGKQYF
NA	TRBJ1-5	NA	TRBV28	TGTGCCAGCAGTTTTGTAGGCAGCAATCAGCCCCAGCATTTT	CASSFVGSNQPQHF
NA	TRBJ2-5	NA	TRBV7-2	TGTGCCAGCAGCTTAGAAGAGGGGGGGACCCAGTACTTC	CASSLEEGGTQYF
NA	TRBJ2-7	NA	TRBV15	TGTGCCACCAGCAGAGATCATCAGGCAGGCCCCTCCTACGAGCAGTACTTC	CATSRDHQAGPSYEQYF
NA	TRBJ1-5	NA	TRBV15	TGTGCCACCAGCAGAATTGGACAGCCCAATCAGCCCCAGCATTTT	CATSRIGQPNQPQHF
NA	TRBJ1-2	NA	TRBV6-5	TGTGCCAGCACCAAATTTGGTTTAGGCTATGGCTACACCTTC	CASTKFGLGYGYTF
once	TRBJ2-6	TRBD1	TRBV7-8	TGTGCCAGCAGCCCTTGGGACAGCTCTGGGGCCAACGTCCTGACTTTC	CASSPWDSSGANVLTF
NA	TRBJ1-5	NA	TRBV15	TGTGCCACCAGCGCAGCAAAATTAGGAGCGGGTCAGCCCCAGCATTTT	CATSAAKLGAGQPQHF
NA	TRBJ2-7	TRBD2	TRBV27	TGTGCCAGCAGTTTCCTAGCGGGAAACGGTAACGAGCAGTACTTC	CASSFLAGNGNEQYF
NA	TRBJ2-7	TRBD1	TRBV5-1	TGCGCCAGCAGCTTGAACCCGGGACAGGCCTACGAGCAGTACTTC	CASSLNPGQAYEQYF
NA	TRBJ1-6	TRBD1	TRBV7-9	TGTGCCAGCAGCCGCGGACAGGGTTATAATTCACCCCTCCACTTT	CASSRGQGYNSPLHF
NA	TRBJ2-1	NA	TRBV7-3	TGTGCCAGCAGCCTCGGGGCAGGGCCTTCGGGTGAGCAGTTCTTC	CASSLGAGPSGEQFF
NA	TRBJ2-3	NA	TRBV12-2	TGTGCAAGTCCCCTAGTCCTGGGACAGGGGGTACGAAGCACAGATACGCAGTATTTT	CASPLVLGQGVRSTDTQYF
NA	TRBJ2-1	TRBD2	TRBV7-7	TGTGCCAGCAGCCCGCGGGCTAGCGGATTCTACAATGAGCAGTTCTTC	CASSPRASGFYNEQFF
NA	TRBJ2-7	TRBD2	TRBV5-6	TGTGCCAGCAGCGGGAGACTAGCGGGAGAGCAGTACTTC	CASSGRLAGEQYF
NA	TRBJ2-7	NA	TRBV7-9	TGTGCCAGCAGCTTTGCAGAGCGGGCTAGCTCCTACGAGCAGTACTTC	CASSFAERASSYEQYF
once	TRBJ2-3	NA	TRBV9	TGTGCCAGCAGCGTAGGTATGGCGTTAAGCACAGATACGCAGTATTTT	CASSVGMALSTDTQYF
NA	TRBJ2-7	TRBD1	TRBV7-9	TGTGCCAGCAGCCTGGGACAGGGCCACTACGAGCAGTACTTC	CASSLGQGHYEQYF
few	TRBJ1-2	NA	TRBV6-1	TGTGCCAGCAGTGAAGTACGGATTACCCGAGGCTACACCTTC	CASSEVRITRGYTF
NA	TRBJ1-2	TRBD1	TRBV28	TGTGCCAGCCAAGGACAGGTCTATGGCTACACCTTC	CASQGQVYGYTF